What follows are 29 T cell receptor beta chains derived from one specimen sequenced in a study of identical twins. In TCRdb, the 5' RACE reads were re-called with MiXCR into one record per CDR3 protein. The sample carries 600,000 to 850,000 distinct CDR3 sequences, roughly 18% recorded once. The same data also went into a second study, on T cells expressing NK-cell markers.

Specimen: PBMCs. The source is a woman in her late teens or twenties in good health.

This clonotype was seen a few times. The chain uses TRBV29-1 and TRBJ1-1; a weak D match, TRBD1 (6 bases). This CDR3 has 14 amino acids. Trimming cost V 1 base and J 1 base, with 10 bases left between them. Per the germline V gene, CDR1 is SQVTM and CDR2 is ANQGSEA. CDR3 in amino acids: CSVEGRQANTEAFF. The DNA of the CDR3 is TGCAGCGTTGAAGGGAGACAGGCGAACACTGAAGCTTTCTTT.

This clonotype has more than one count but fewer than ten. The chain uses TRBV7-2 and TRBJ2-4, with D tentatively TRBD1 (5 bases). CDR1 is SGHTA and CDR2 is FQGNSA in the germline V gene. This CDR3 is 15 amino acids long. V gave up 0 bases and J gave up 5 bases, with 11 bases separating them. The CDR3 loop reads CASSLAVRGENIQYF. CDR3 DNA: TGTGCCAGCAGCTTAGCGGTTAGGGGCGAAAACATTCAGTACTTC.

V gene TRBV2 combines with J gene TRBJ1-2, with D perhaps matching TRBD1 (6 bases). The CDR3 has 13 residues. CDR1 is SNHLY, CDR2 FYNNEI, per germline. Between the trimmed V and J ends, which lost 5 bases and 6 bases, there was a span of 13 bases. CDR3 nucleotides: TGTGCCAGCAGTCCTCAGGGGTGGGATGGCTACACCTTC. It specifies CASSPQGWDGYTF.

This clonotype was detected ten times or more. The chain joins TRBV5-6 to TRBJ2-2; maybe TRBD1 (5 bases). V dropped 0 bases and J dropped 10 bases, with 10 bases sitting between them. Germline V CDR1 and CDR2: SGHDT, YYEEEE. The CDR3 loop spans 13 amino acids. In nucleotides, the CDR3 is TGTGCCAGCAGCTTGGTCAGGGCTGAGGAGCTGTTTTTT. Residues: CASSLVRAEELFF.

This clonotype was seen a few times. The chain links TRBV14 to TRBJ2-5; 13 bases are a match to TRBD2. V shed 4 bases, J shed 6 bases, and the junction held 8 bases outside the gene matches. CDR1 and CDR2 from the germline V gene are SGHDN and FVKESK. CDR3 length: 16 amino acids. CDR3 residues: CASSRSTSGRRKTQYF. The CDR3 region has the DNA TGTGCCAGCAGCCGGTCGACTAGCGGGAGGCGGAAGACCCAGTACTTC.

This chain uses TRBV6-2 or TRBV6-3 with TRBJ2-1; D not certain. The CDR3 has 14 residues. CDR1 is MNHEY, CDR2 SVGEGT, per germline. Trimming removed 0 bases at V and 6 bases at J, with 9 bases between. The CDR3 region has the DNA TGTGCCAGCAGTTACTCGACCCTACCCAATGAGCAGTTCTTC. Encoded protein: CASSYSTLPNEQFF.

This clonotype turned up a few times. The gene calls are TRBV10-3 and TRBJ2-7; TRBD2 might be the D (7 bases). V was pared by 11 bases and J by 0 bases, with 17 bases between. This CDR3 comprises 14 residues. Germline V gene data show CDR1 as ENHRY and CDR2 as SYGVKD. This CDR3 is CAVEGGPSSYEQYF. CDR3 coding DNA: TGTGCCGTAGAGGGGGGGCCTAGCTCCTACGAGCAGTACTTC.

This clonotype was detected a few times. The gene calls are TRBV20-1 and TRBJ1-2; 8 positions agree with TRBD1. This CDR3 has 13 amino acids. Germline loops: CDR1 DFQATT, CDR2 SNEGSKA (reference sequence). Trimming at V came to 5 bases and at J to 6 bases, leaving 8 bases not matched to a gene. The CDR3 DNA reads TGCAGTGCTGGGGACAGGACCAGAGATGGCTACACCTTC. It translates to CSAGDRTRDGYTF.

The rearrangement links TRBV27 to TRBJ2-1; possibly TRBD2 for D (7 bases). Germline CDR1 and CDR2: MNHEY and SMNVEV (reference sequence). The CDR3 sequence is 14 residues long. V was shortened by 5 bases and J by 8 bases, with 16 bases between the two germline ends. CDR3 in amino acids: CASSPHGGRDEQFF. CDR3 bases: TGTGCCAGCAGTCCACACGGGGGGCGCGATGAGCAGTTCTTC.

This clonotype was recorded a few times. The chain couples TRBV5-1 to TRBJ1-1; D remains unclear. The V gene lost 0 bases and the J gene lost 7 bases, with 7 bases spanning the gap. CDR1 and CDR2 from the germline V gene are SGHRS and YFSETQ. The CDR3 consists of 12 residues. CDR3 loop: CASSLDRDEAFF. The CDR3 nucleotides are TGCGCCAGCAGCTTGGATAGGGATGAAGCTTTCTTT.

This clonotype was counted only a few times. The J gene is TRBJ1-1, the V gene TRBV11-3, with D uncertain. The CDR3 loop spans 11 amino acids. V lost 6 bases, J lost 8 bases, and 10 bases lay in between. CDR1 is SGHNT and CDR2 is YENEEA in the germline V gene. The CDR3 region is CASRTGNEAFF. CDR3 bases: TGTGCCAGCAGAACGGGAAACGAAGCTTTCTTT.

CDR3 protein: CASSQDWSLAKNIQYF. CDR3 nucleotides: TGTGCCAGCAGCCAAGACTGGAGTTTAGCCAAAAACATTCAGTACTTC. The V and J genes are TRBV4-2 and TRBJ2-4; D not resolved. The CDR3 sequence is 16 residues long. The germline gives CDR1 LGHNA, CDR2 YNFKEQ. Trimming pared 0 bases from V and 0 bases from J, leaving 9 bases between.

This clonotype was picked up a small number of times. The gene calls are TRBV28 and TRBJ2-3; TRBD2 agrees at 11 bases. The CDR3 is 21 amino acids. Trimming took 2 bases from V and 1 from J; bases not matched to a gene: 17. The V gene's germline CDR1 is MDHEN and CDR2 SYDVKM. CDR3 region: CASSLVWQGVSSGGRTDTQYF. CDR3 nucleotide sequence: TGTGCCAGCAGTTTAGTTTGGCAGGGGGTTTCTAGCGGGGGGCGCACAGATACGCAGTATTTT.

The rearrangement joins TRBV3-1 to TRBJ2-5, with D perhaps being TRBD1 or TRBD2 (6 bases each). The CDR3 is 15 amino acids. The V and J ends lost 4 bases and 2 bases respectively, with 14 bases between them. Germline V gene sequence: CDR1 LGHDT, CDR2 YNNKEL (reference sequence). For the CDR3, the DNA is TGTGCCAGCAGCCGCCCACGGAGGGGGCAAGAGACCCAGTACTTC. Its translation: CASSRPRRGQETQYF.

The CDR3 DNA follows: TGTGCCAGCAAGGCTAGCGGGAGTACTGTAAATGAGCAGTTCTTC. It yields the protein CASKASGSTVNEQFF. The chain is built from TRBV6-2 or TRBV6-3 and TRBJ2-1; 10 nucleotides match TRBD2. There are 15 residues in the CDR3. CDR1 is MNHEY, CDR2 SVGEGT, per germline. The V gene end was trimmed by 7 bases and the J gene end by 7 bases; junction bases not matched to a gene: 10.

This clonotype was recorded a few times. The CDR3 reads CASSFYWQGGSNEQFF. The CDR3 bases are TGTGCCAGCAGTTTTTATTGGCAGGGAGGTAGCAATGAGCAGTTCTTC. The gene calls are TRBV12-3 or TRBV12-4 and TRBJ2-1, with a possible D match to TRBD2 (6 bases). V shed 3 bases and J shed 6 bases, with 18 bases lying between them. The CDR3 loop spans 16 amino acids.

The V and J genes are TRBV3-1 and TRBJ2-3; D unresolved. Germline lookup yields CDR1 LGHDT and CDR2 YNNKEL (reference sequence). With 0 bases removed from V and 4 bases from J, the gap between germline ends came to 14 bases. The CDR3 totals 16 residues. The CDR3 bases are TGTGCCAGCAGCCAAGATTTCGGGCTAGACGCAGATACGCAGTATTTT. Protein: CASSQDFGLDADTQYF.

In this sample, this clonotype turned up a few times. The rearrangement uses TRBV9 and TRBJ2-5, with 9 nucleotides matching TRBD2. Germline V CDR1 and CDR2: SGDLS, YYNGEE. The CDR3 loop spans 16 amino acids. Trimming took 3 bases from V and 6 from J; bases not matched to a gene: 12. In DNA, the CDR3 is TGTGCCAGCAGCGCTTCGACTAGCGGAGGGGCAAAGACCCAGTACTTC. Translating it yields CASSASTSGGAKTQYF.

This clonotype has a handful of counts. V gene TRBV11-3 combines with J gene TRBJ2-2; 9 bases align to TRBD1. CDR3 size: 16 residues. V dropped 4 bases and J dropped 5; count of bases not matched to a gene: 8. Germline V gene data show CDR1 as SGHNT and CDR2 as YENEEA. CDR3 nucleotide sequence: TGTGCCAGCAGCTCCACGACAGGGGGATGGACCGGGGAGCTGTTTTTT. Amino acids: CASSSTTGGWTGELFF.

CDR3 coding DNA: TGCAGTGCTAGAGACGTTGGCCCCGGGGAGCTGTTTTTT. Amino acid sequence: CSARDVGPGELFF. The V call is TRBV20-1, the J call TRBJ2-2, with D hard to call. Germline CDR1 reads DFQATT; CDR2 reads SNEGSKA (reference sequence). Trimming cost V 0 bases and J 6 bases, with 8 bases left between them. The CDR3 totals 13 residues.

The chain couples TRBV12-3 or TRBV12-4 to TRBJ2-7; D is possibly TRBD1 or TRBD2 (5 bases each). This CDR3 spans 14 amino acids. Trimming left V 5 bases short and J 6 bases short, with 17 bases between. The CDR3 region has the DNA TGTGCCAGCAGTATTACTAGGGACGGGACCGAGCAGTACTTC. Translating gives CASSITRDGTEQYF.

The table lists this clonotype with many counts. The chain employs TRBV5-1 and TRBJ1-3; no clear D. CDR3 size: 14 residues. The V end lost 0 bases, the J end lost 4 bases, and 8 bases lay between the germline ends. From germline, CDR1 is SGHRS and CDR2 YFSETQ. In DNA, the CDR3 is TGCGCCAGCAGCTTGGGGACCGGAGGAAACACCATATATTTT. This sequence encodes CASSLGTGGNTIYF.

The chain couples TRBV20-1 to TRBJ2-1, with 9 nucleotides matching TRBD2. The CDR3 is made up of 18 amino acids. V gave up 1 base and J gave up 1 base; unmatched junction bases: 11. Looked up from germline, CDR1 is DFQATT and CDR2 is SNEGSKA (reference sequence). CDR3 DNA: TGCAGTGCTAGAGCACGACTAGCGGAGCGGCCGTCCTACAATGAGCAGTTCTTC. It is translated as CSARARLAERPSYNEQFF.

The table lists this clonotype with a few counts. This chain uses TRBV18 with TRBJ1-1; no reliable D call. This CDR3 contains 15 residues. Trimming cost V 0 bases and J 7 bases, with 15 bases left between them. The germline V gene has CDR1 KGHSH and CDR2 LQKENI. CDR3 protein: CASSPPERRAGEAFF. Here the CDR3 DNA reads TGTGCCAGCTCACCACCGGAACGGCGCGCCGGTGAAGCTTTCTTT. Looking up the rest from reference TRBV18 and TRBJ1-1 gives the full variable domain: NAGVMQNPRHLVRRRGQEARLRCSPMKGHSHVYWYRQLPEEGLKFMVYLQKENIIDESGMPKERFSAEFPKEGPSILRIQQVVRGDSAAYFCASSPPERRAGEAFFGQGTRLTVV.

V gene TRBV20-1 combines with J gene TRBJ1-1; D gene unclear. From germline, CDR1 is DFQATT and CDR2 SNEGSKA (reference sequence). CDR3 size: 14 residues. V was trimmed by 0 bases and J by 0 bases, leaving 8 bases between them. This chain's CDR3 is CSARDAPLNTEAFF. CDR3 in DNA: TGCAGTGCTAGAGATGCCCCTTTGAACACTGAAGCTTTCTTT.

This clonotype turned up a few times. The V and J genes are TRBV6-1 and TRBJ2-1; TRBD1 agrees at 7 bases. This CDR3 has 14 residues. Trimming removed 6 bases from V and 5 bases from J; junction bases left unmatched: 7. Germline V lookup: CDR1 MNHNS, CDR2 SASEGT. CDR3 DNA: TGTGCCAGCAGAAGGGGGCAAGTGAACAATGAGCAGTTCTTC. This gives the protein CASRRGQVNNEQFF.

Only a few counts were recorded for this clonotype. J is TRBJ2-1 and V is TRBV12-3 or TRBV12-4, with 12 bases matching TRBD2. The CDR3 contains 15 residues. V dropped 6 bases and J dropped 6; count of bases not matched to a gene: 6. The CDR3, as DNA: TGTGCCAGCAGATTACTAGCGGGAGGAGGCAATGAGCAGTTCTTC. Translated, it gives CASRLLAGGGNEQFF.

This clonotype was counted between two and nine times. This rearrangement joins TRBV5-1 to TRBJ2-7; maybe TRBD1 (6 bases). Germline V lookup: CDR1 SGHRS, CDR2 YFSETQ. This CDR3 is built from 18 residues. Between the trimmed V and J ends, which lost 4 bases and 2 bases, there was a span of 25 bases. CDR3 sequence: CASSGVYRAQSGPYEQYF. CDR3 DNA: TGCGCCAGCAGCGGGGTATACAGGGCGCAAAGTGGCCCCTACGAGCAGTACTTC.

This rearrangement joins TRBV6-1 to TRBJ2-3; a possible D gene is TRBD2 (5 bases). This CDR3 spans 18 amino acids. Deletions cut 6 bases from V and 1 base from J, with 23 bases between. Germline values: CDR1 MNHNS, CDR2 SASEGT. Here the CDR3 reads CASSLVSGLPSRTDTQYF. CDR3 in DNA: TGTGCCAGCAGCTTGGTCTCTGGACTGCCCTCTCGCACAGATACGCAGTATTTT.